Below, 6 T cell receptor beta chains from the same sample are listed, as sequenced in a study of cytomegalovirus exposure and HLA in healthy donors. PCR used 60 Vbeta primers and 13 Jbeta primers. Some clones are missing from TCRdb's copy, which holds only in-frame ones; the method was immunoSEQ multiplex PCR. Among some 170,000 clones listed, roughly 80% were seen once. The sequencing sample was made of PBMCs. The receptor set was obtained from a woman aged 30 to 39 in good health and CMV-seropositive.

The V and J genes are TRBV7-9 and TRBJ2-5, with 9 bases lining up with TRBD1. The germline V gene encodes CDR1 SEHNR and CDR2 FQNEAQ (reference sequence). V was pared by 4 bases and J by 4 bases, with 4 bases of the junction left unmatched. The CDR3 has 14 residues. For the CDR3, the DNA is TGTGCCAGCAGCTATACAGGGGGCATAGAGACCCAGTACTTC. Translation: CASSYTGGIETQYF. Full variable domain (remainder filled in from reference TRBV7-9 and TRBJ2-5): DTGVSQNPRHKITKRGQNVTFRCDPISEHNRLYWYRQTLGQGPEFLTYFQNEAQLEKSRLLSDRFSAERPKGSFSTLEIQRTEQGDSAMYLCASSYTGGIETQYFGPGTRLLVL.

The rearrangement links TRBV5-1 to TRBJ2-5, with D maybe TRBD1 (5 bases). CDR1 is SGHRS, CDR2 YFSETQ, per germline. Trimming pared 3 bases from V and 3 bases from J, leaving 15 bases between. This CDR3 comprises 15 residues. CDR3 region: CASSSDHRIEETQYF. The CDR3 DNA sequence: TGCGCCAGCAGCTCGGACCACAGGATCGAAGAGACCCAGTACTTC.

This clone was counted between two and nine times. CDR3 region: CSVDRRQGNEKLFF. CDR3 DNA: TGCAGCGTTGACAGGCGACAGGGGAATGAAAAACTGTTTTTT. The chain joins TRBV29-1 to TRBJ1-4; 8 positions match TRBD1. J was trimmed by 5 bases and V by 3 bases; bases with no gene match: 5. The CDR3 has 14 residues. CDR1 and CDR2 from the germline V gene are SQVTM and ANQGSEA.

The chain is built from TRBV6-5 and TRBJ2-7, with D tentatively TRBD1 (6 bases). CDR1 is MNHEY and CDR2 is SVGAGI in the germline V gene. The V end was cut by 2 bases, the J end by 6 bases, with 14 bases between. The CDR3 covers 14 residues. DNA for the CDR3: TGTGCCAGCAGTTACGGGGGCCCCCTCGGCGAGCAGTACTTC. This gives the protein CASSYGGPLGEQYF.

This clone was picked up one time. The V and J genes are TRBV7-2 and TRBJ2-5; D perhaps matches TRBD2 (5 bases). Germline lookup yields CDR1 SGHTA and CDR2 FQGNSA. Trimming left V 5 bases short and J 4 bases short, with 17 bases between. The CDR3 contains 15 residues. This chain's CDR3 is CASSGSGRSLETQYF. The CDR3 region has the DNA TGTGCCAGCAGCGGCAGCGGACGGAGCCTAGAGACCCAGTACTTC.

The rearrangement links TRBV5-4 to TRBJ2-7; TRBD1 agrees at 9 bases. The junction had 8 bases not matched to a gene; V was cut back by 4 bases and J by 3 bases. The CDR3 extends over 15 amino acids. Germline lookup yields CDR1 SGHNT and CDR2 YYREEE (reference sequence). CDR3 loop: CASSAGTGWLYEQYF. The CDR3 nucleotides are TGTGCCAGCAGCGCCGGGACAGGGTGGCTCTACGAGCAGTACTTC.